What follows are 9 T cell receptor beta chains derived from one specimen sequenced in a study of T cells expressing NK-cell markers (dated by TCRdb to 2020 to 2022). The method behind the library was 5' RACE. These reads were obtained on an Illumina HiSeq 2000. TCRdb reprocessed the reads, and each CDR3 protein sequence is entered once, without DNA. The table kept for this sample lists approximately 380,000 distinct CDR3 sequences. The ten largest account for over 4% of the sample. The sequenced sample consisted of blood T cells: a sorted CD56 or NKG2C T cell subset, CD4+ or CD8+ T cells, or bulk PBMC T cells (not recorded which). These receptors were taken from a man aged 18-75 years in good health.

This chain uses TRBV21-1 with TRBJ1-5; absent DNA, TCRdb's TRBD1 call cannot be checked. TRBV21-1 constitutes a pseudogene. The CDR3 spans 15 residues. CDR3: CASSKGGWQVQPQHF.

This sequence joins TRBV11-2 and TRBJ2-7; no DNA is available, so the TRBD2 call from TCRdb remains unchecked. Germline CDR1 reads SGHAT; CDR2 reads FQNNGV. The CDR3 runs 15 residues. CDR3 sequence: CASSRGTGLTYEQYF.

The rearrangement joins TRBV18 to TRBJ2-1; lacking DNA, the TRBD2 call made by TCRdb goes unchecked. The CDR3 is made up of 15 amino acids. Germline loops: CDR1 KGHSH, CDR2 LQKENI. CDR3 sequence: CASSFRAGEYNEQFF.

J is TRBJ1-1 and V is TRBV2; checking the TCRdb D call of TRBD1 is not possible without DNA. Germline CDR1 and CDR2: SNHLY and FYNNEI. CDR3 length: 15 residues. The CDR3 region is CASRGQGSMNTEAFF.

The chain links TRBV7-9 to TRBJ2-5; as DNA is missing, the TRBD1 call by TCRdb cannot be tested. This CDR3 is 14 amino acids long. The V gene's germline CDR1 is SEHNR and CDR2 FQNEAQ (reference sequence). This CDR3 reads CASSLIGGEETQYF. The entire variable domain, with the rest obtained from reference TRBV7-9 and TRBJ2-5, is as follows: DTGVSQNPRHKITKRGQNVTFRCDPISEHNRLYWYRQTLGQGPEFLTYFQNEAQLEKSRLLSDRFSAERPKGSFSTLEIQRTEQGDSAMYLCASSLIGGEETQYFGPGTRLLVL.

The chain carries TRBV5-1 and TRBJ1-2; TCRdb lists TRBD1, though no DNA is available to test this call. The germline V gene encodes CDR1 SGHRS and CDR2 YFSETQ. There are 12 residues in the CDR3. The CDR3 sequence is CASSTGDYGYTF.

The CDR3 sequence is CASSFGSRAGLTTEAFF. This chain joins TRBV27 and TRBJ1-1. Germline V gene sequence: CDR1 MNHEY, CDR2 SMNVEV (reference sequence). CDR3 length: 17 amino acids.

The V gene is TRBV7-2, the J gene TRBJ2-1; TCRdb calls TRBD1, which cannot be checked without DNA. Germline-derived CDR1 and CDR2 are SGHTA and FQGNSA. CDR3 length: 17 residues. The chain's CDR3 is CASSPSGGTGVRNEQFF.

The V and J genes are TRBV5-1 and TRBJ1-4. The germline CDR1 and CDR2 sequences are SGHRS and YFSETQ. The CDR3 extends over 16 amino acids. CDR3 in amino acids: CASSWGTVLTNEKLFF.